The source of this T cell receptor (beta chain) is a study of spatial heterogeneity in lung cancer. Whole-study results and caveats: Relative to follow-up, resection was when ubiquitous expanded tumor TCRs appeared more in blood.

This clonotype was counted many times. What it binds is unknown. Germline lookup yields CDR1 SEHNR and CDR2 FQNEAQ (reference sequence). The CDR3 totals 13 residues. The V and J ends lost 4 bases and 4 bases respectively, with 10 bases between them. Time point reported: sample taken at primary tumor resection. A total of 72 untreated early-stage non-small cell lung cancer patients served as donors. From the 5' RACE reads, TCRdb called clonotypes with MiXCR, one entry per CDR3 protein. In the table there are nearly 80,000 distinct CDR3 sequences, approximately 8.1% of which are singletons. This sequence joins TRBV7-9 and TRBJ1-2; D call uncertain. The source material was PBMCs, sampled at surgery. The receptor was isolated from a male donor with early-stage non-small cell lung cancer. This CDR3 reads CASSSPFIYGYTF. In DNA, the CDR3 is TGTGCCAGCAGCTCCCCATTCATCTATGGCTACACCTTC.